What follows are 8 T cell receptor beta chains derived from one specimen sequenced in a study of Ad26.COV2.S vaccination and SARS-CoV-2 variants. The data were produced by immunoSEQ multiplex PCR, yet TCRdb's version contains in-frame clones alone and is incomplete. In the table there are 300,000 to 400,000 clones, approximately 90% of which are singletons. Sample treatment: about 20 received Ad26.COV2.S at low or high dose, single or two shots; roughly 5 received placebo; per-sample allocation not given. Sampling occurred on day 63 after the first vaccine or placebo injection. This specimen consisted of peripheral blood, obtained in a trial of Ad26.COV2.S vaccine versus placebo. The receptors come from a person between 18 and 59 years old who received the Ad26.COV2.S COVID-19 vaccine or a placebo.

CDR3 DNA: TGTGCCAGCAGTTCCGGGTTCCTACAGACCCAGTACTTC. It codes for CASSSGFLQTQYF. The gene calls are TRBV28 and TRBJ2-5, with D unresolved. From germline, CDR1 is MDHEN and CDR2 SYDVKM. The CDR3 consists of 13 residues. V lost 4 bases and J lost 6, with 12 bases in between.

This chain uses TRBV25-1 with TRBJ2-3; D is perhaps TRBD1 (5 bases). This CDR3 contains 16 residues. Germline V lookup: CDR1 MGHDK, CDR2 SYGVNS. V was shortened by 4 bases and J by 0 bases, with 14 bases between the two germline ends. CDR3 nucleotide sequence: TGTGCCAGCAGTGCTTTGGGGCAGGGAAGCACAGATACGCAGTATTTT. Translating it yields CASSALGQGSTDTQYF.

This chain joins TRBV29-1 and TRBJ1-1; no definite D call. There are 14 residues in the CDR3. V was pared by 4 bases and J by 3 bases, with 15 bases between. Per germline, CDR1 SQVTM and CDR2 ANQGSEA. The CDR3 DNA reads TGCAGCGTTGGGGATAGGTACAGCTACACTGAAGCTTTCTTT. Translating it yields CSVGDRYSYTEAFF.

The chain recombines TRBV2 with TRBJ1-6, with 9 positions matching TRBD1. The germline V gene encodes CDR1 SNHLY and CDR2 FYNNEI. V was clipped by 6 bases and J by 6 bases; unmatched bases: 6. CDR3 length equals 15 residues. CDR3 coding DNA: TGTGCCAGCAGCCGGGACAGGGCGTCTAATTCACCCCTCCACTTT. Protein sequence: CASSRDRASNSPLHF. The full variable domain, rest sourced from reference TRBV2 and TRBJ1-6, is EPEVTQTPSHQVTQMGQEVILRCVPISNHLYFYWYRQILGQKVEFLVSFYNNEISEKSEIFDDQFSVERPDGSNFTLKIRSTKLEDSAMYFCASSRDRASNSPLHFGNGTRLTVT.

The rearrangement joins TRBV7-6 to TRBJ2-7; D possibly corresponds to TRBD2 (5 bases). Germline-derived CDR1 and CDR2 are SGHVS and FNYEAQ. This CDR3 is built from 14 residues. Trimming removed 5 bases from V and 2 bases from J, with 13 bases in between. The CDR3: CASSPSPGAYEQYF. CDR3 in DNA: TGTGCCAGCAGCCCCAGCCCCGGGGCCTACGAGCAGTACTTC.

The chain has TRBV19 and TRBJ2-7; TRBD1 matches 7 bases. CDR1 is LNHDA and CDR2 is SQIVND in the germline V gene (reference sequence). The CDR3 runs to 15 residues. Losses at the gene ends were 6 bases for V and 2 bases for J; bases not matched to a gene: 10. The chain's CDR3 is CASSPRTGTAYEQYF. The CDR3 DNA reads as TGTGCCAGTAGCCCCAGGACCGGGACAGCCTACGAGCAGTACTTC.

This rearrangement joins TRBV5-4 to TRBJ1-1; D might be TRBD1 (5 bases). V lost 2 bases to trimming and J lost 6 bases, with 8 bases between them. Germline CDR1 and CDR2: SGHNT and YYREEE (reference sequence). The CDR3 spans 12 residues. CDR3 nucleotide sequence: TGTGCCAGCAGCTTAACAGGCTCTGAAGCTTTCTTT. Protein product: CASSLTGSEAFF.

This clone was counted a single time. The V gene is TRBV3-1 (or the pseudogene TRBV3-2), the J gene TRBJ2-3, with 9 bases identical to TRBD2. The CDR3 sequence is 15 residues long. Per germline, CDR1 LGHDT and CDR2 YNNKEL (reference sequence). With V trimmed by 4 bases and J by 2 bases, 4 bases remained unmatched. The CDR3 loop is CASSLGLANTDTQYF. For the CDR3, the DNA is TGTGCCAGCAGCCTTGGACTAGCGAACACAGATACGCAGTATTTT.